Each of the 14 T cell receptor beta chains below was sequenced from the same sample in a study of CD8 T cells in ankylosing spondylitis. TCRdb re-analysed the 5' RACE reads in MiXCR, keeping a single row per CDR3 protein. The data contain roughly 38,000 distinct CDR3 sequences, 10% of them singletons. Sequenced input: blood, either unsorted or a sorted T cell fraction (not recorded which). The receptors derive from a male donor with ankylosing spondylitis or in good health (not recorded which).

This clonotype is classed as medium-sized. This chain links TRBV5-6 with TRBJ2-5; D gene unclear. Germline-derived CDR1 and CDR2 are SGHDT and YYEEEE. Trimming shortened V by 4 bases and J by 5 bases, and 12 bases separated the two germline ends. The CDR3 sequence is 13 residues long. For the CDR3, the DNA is TGTGCCAGCAGCATACCCCGTTCGGAGACCCAGTACTTC. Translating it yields CASSIPRSETQYF.

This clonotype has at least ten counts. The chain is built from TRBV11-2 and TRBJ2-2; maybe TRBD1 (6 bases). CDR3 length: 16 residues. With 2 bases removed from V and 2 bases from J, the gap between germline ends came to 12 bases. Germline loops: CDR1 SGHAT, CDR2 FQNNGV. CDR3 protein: CASSLRPRGNTGELFF. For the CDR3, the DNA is TGTGCCAGCAGCTTAAGGCCCAGGGGAAACACCGGGGAGCTGTTTTTT.

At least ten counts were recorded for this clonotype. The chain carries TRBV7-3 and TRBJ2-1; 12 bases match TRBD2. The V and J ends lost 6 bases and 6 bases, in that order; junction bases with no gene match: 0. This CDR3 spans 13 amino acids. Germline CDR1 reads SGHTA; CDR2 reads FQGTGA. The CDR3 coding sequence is TGTGCCAGCAGGACTAGCGGGAGCAATGAGCAGTTCTTC. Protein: CASRTSGSNEQFF. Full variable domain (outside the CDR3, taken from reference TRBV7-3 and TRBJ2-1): GAGVSQTPSNKVTEKGKYVELRCDPISGHTALYWYRQSLGQGPEFLIYFQGTGAADDSGLPNDRFFAVRPEGSVSTLKIQRTERGDSAVYLCASRTSGSNEQFFGPGTRLTVL.

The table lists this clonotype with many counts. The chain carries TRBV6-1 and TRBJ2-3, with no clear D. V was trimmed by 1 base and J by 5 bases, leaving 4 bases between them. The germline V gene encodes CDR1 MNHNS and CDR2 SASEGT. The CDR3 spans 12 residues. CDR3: CASSEVGDTQYF. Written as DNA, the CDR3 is TGTGCCAGCAGTGAAGTAGGAGATACGCAGTATTTT.

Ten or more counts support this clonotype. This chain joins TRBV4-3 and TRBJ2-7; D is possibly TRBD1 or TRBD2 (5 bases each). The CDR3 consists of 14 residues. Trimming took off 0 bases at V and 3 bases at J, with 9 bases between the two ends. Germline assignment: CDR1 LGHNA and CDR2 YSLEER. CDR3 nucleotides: TGCGCCAGCAGCCAAGATCGGGGCAGCTACGAGCAGTACTTC. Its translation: CASSQDRGSYEQYF.

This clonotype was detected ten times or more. CDR3 amino acids: CASSSTGGTTYEQYF. CDR3 bases: TGTGCCAGCAGTTCCACCGGGGGGACCACCTACGAGCAGTACTTC. The chain is built from TRBV27 and TRBJ2-7; 7 nucleotides match TRBD2. Germline-derived CDR1 and CDR2 are MNHEY and SMNVEV (reference sequence). This CDR3 region has 15 residues. The V and J ends lost 4 bases and 2 bases, in that order; junction bases with no gene match: 8.

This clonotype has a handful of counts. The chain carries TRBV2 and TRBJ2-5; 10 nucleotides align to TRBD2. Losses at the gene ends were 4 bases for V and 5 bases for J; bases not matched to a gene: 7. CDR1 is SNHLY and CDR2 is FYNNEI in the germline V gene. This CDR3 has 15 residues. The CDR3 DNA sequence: TGTGCCAGCAGTGTCGCTAGCGGGAGTTTTGAGACCCAGTACTTC. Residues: CASSVASGSFETQYF.

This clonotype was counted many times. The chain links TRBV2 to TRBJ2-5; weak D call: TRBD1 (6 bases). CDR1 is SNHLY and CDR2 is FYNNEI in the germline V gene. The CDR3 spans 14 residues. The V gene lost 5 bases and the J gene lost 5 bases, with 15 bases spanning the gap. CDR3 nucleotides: TGTGCCAGCAGTCTACAGGGAAGGTGGGAGACCCAGTACTTC. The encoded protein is CASSLQGRWETQYF.

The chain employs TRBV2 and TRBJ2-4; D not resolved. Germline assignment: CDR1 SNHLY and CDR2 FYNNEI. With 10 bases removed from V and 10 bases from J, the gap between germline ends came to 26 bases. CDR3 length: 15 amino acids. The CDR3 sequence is CATEPLDPRLRIQYF. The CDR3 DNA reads TGTGCCACCGAGCCTTTGGACCCCAGGTTAAGGATTCAGTACTTC.

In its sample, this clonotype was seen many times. The DNA of the CDR3 is TGTGCCAGCAGCCAAGGGGGGCTAGCGGGAGGATTGGAGACCCAGTACTTC. Translation: CASSQGGLAGGLETQYF. The genes are TRBV3-1 and TRBJ2-5; 11 bases map to TRBD2. CDR1 and CDR2 (germline): LGHDT, YNNKEL (reference sequence). Unmatched junction bases numbered 9, after V lost 1 base and J lost 5 bases. The CDR3 sequence is 17 residues long.

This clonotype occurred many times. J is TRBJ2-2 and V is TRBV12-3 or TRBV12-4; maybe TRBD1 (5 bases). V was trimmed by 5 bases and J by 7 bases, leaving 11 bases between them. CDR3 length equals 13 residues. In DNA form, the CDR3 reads TGTGCCAGCAGTGGGCAGGGTGGCGGGGAGCTGTTTTTT. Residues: CASSGQGGGELFF.

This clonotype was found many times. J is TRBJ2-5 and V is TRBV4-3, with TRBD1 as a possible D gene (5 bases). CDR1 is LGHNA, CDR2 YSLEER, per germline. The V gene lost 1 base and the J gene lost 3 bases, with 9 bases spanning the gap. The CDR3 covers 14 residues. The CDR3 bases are TGCGCCAGCAGCCAAGGAGTAGGGGAAGAGACCCAGTACTTC. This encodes CASSQGVGEETQYF.

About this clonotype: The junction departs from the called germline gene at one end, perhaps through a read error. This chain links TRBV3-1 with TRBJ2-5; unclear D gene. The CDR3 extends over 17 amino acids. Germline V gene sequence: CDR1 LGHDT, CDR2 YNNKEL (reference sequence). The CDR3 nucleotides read TGTGCCACCAGCCAAGATTCAAGGCTGGAGACGCAAGAGACCCAGTACTTC. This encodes CATSQDSRLETQETQYF.

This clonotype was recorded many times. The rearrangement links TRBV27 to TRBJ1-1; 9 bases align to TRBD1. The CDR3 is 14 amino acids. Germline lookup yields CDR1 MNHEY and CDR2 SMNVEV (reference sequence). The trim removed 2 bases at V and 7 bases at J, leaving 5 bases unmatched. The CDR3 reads CASSLTTGGFEAFF. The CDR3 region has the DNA TGTGCCAGCAGTTTAACGACAGGGGGTTTTGAAGCTTTCTTT.